This TCR beta chain came from a study of post-analysis software for immune sequencing data. Study in general: Relapsing-remitting, secondary progressive and progressive-relapsing forms made up the multiple sclerosis disease courses.

The germline V gene has CDR1 MGHDK and CDR2 SYGVNS. There are 16 residues in the CDR3. V lost 3 bases and J 8 bases, leaving 19 bases between the germline ends. For this clonotype: What it binds is unknown.

Whole-study findings and limits: Patients carried roughly 5 TRBV segments more frequently than controls did, and TRBV5-6, TRBV5-1 and TRBV20-1 were among them. Controls' normalized Chao1 diversity significantly exceeded that of multiple sclerosis patients. By F measure, samples from a shared preparation batch strongly co-clustered.

The TCR beta cDNA libraries contained unique molecular identifiers. T cells, roughly 0.9 to 11 million of them, yielded 500,000 to 600,000 cDNA molecules. A single record per CDR3 protein comes from TCRdb applying MiXCR to the PCR reads. This table holds about 820,000 distinct CDR3 sequences, around 50% found once. This TCR derives from a girl under 18 with multiple sclerosis. The rearrangement links TRBV25-1 to TRBJ1-4; D gene ambiguous. The specimen sequenced was blood. The chain's CDR3 is CASSELHATTWEKLFF. Written as DNA, the CDR3 is TGTGCCAGCAGTGAGCTCCATGCCACCACTTGGGAAAAACTGTTTTTT.